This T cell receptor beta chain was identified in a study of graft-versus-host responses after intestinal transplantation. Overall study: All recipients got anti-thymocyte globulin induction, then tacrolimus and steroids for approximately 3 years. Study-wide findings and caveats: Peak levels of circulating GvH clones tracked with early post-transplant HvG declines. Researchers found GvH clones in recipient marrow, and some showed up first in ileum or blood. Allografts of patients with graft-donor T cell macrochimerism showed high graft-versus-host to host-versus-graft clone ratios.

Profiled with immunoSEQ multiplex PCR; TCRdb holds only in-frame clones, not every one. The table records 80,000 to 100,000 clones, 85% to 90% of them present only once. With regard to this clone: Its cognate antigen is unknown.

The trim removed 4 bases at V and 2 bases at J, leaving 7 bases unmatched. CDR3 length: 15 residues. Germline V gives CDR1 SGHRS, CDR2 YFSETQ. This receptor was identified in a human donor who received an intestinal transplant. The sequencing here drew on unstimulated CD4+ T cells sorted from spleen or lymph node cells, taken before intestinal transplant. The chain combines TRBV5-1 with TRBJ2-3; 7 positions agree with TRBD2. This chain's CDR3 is CASSPWGGNTDTQYF. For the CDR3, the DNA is TGCGCCAGCAGCCCTTGGGGGGGGAACACAGATACGCAGTATTTT.